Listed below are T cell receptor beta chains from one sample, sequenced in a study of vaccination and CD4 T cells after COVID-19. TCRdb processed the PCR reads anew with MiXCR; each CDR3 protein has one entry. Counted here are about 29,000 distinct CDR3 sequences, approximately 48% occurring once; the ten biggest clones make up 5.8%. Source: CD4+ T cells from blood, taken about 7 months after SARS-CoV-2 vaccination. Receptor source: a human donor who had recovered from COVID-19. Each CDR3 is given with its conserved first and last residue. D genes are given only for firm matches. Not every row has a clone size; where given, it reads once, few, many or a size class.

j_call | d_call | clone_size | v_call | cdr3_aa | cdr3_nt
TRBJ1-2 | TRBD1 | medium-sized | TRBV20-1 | CSARVGQVIANYGYTF | TGCAGTGCTAGAGTCGGACAGGTCATAGCTAACTATGGCTACACCTTC
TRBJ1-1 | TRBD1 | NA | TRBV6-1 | CASNGQGFRSTEAFF | TGTGCCAGCAATGGACAGGGGTTTAGGAGCACTGAAGCTTTCTTT
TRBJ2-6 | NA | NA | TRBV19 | CASSIDRGGAGANVLTF | TGTGCCAGTAGTATAGATCGGGGCGGAGCTGGGGCCAACGTCCTGACTTTC
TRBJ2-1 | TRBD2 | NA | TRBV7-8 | CASSFRLAGKYNEQFF | TGTGCCAGCAGCTTTAGACTAGCGGGAAAATACAATGAGCAGTTCTTC
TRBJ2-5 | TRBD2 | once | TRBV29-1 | CSAGRGLAAYETQYF | TGCAGCGCGGGGCGTGGACTAGCGGCCTACGAGACCCAGTACTTC
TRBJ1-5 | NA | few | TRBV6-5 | CASSYRATSGDSNQPQHF | TGTGCCAGCAGTTACCGTGCGACCTCAGGGGATAGCAATCAGCCCCAGCATTTT
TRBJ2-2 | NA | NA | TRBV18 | CASSPEGIGELFF | TGTGCCAGCTCACCAGAGGGGATCGGGGAGCTGTTTTTT
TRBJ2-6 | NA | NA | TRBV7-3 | CASSLGAAGANVLTF | TGTGCCAGCAGCTTAGGGGCCGCTGGGGCCAACGTCCTGACTTTC
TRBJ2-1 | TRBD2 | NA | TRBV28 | CASRHSGGPGDEQFF | TGTGCCAGCAGACACTCGGGAGGGCCGGGTGATGAGCAGTTCTTC
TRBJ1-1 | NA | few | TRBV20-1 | CSARDRTGTEAFF | TGCAGTGCTAGAGATAGGACGGGCACTGAAGCTTTCTTT
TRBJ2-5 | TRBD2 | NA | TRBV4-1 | CASSQDEREGETQYF | TGCGCCAGCAGCCAAGATGAGCGGGAGGGGGAGACCCAGTACTTC
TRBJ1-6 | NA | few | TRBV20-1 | CSARARGYNSPLHF | TGCAGTGCTAGAGCCAGGGGATATAATTCACCCCTCCACTTT
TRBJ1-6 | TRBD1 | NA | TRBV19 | CASTMGQHNSPLHF | TGTGCCAGTACCATGGGACAGCATAATTCACCCCTCCACTTT
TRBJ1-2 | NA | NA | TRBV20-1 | CSEPGDYGYTF | TGCAGTGAGCCGGGGGACTATGGCTACACCTTC
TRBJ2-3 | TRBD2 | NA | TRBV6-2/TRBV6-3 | CASSPWGGRTQYF | TGTGCCAGCAGCCCATGGGGCGGGAGGACGCAGTATTTT
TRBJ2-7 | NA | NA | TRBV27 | CASGRPLDEQYF | TGTGCCAGCGGAAGACCACTGGACGAGCAGTACTTC
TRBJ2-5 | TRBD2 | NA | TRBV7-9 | CASSPAKREMDPGRAQYF | TGTGCCAGCAGCCCAGCGAAGCGGGAGATGGACCCCGGTCGGGCCCAGTACTTC
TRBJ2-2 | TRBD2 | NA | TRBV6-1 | CASSELAGGPGELFF | TGTGCCAGCAGTGAACTAGCGGGAGGGCCCGGGGAGCTGTTTTTT
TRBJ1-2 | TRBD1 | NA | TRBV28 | CASSIIYHEGAGYTF | TGTGCCAGCAGTATAATCTATCACGAGGGGGCTGGCTACACCTTC
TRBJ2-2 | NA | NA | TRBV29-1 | CSGTANTGELFF | TGCAGCGGGACAGCCAACACCGGGGAGCTGTTTTTT
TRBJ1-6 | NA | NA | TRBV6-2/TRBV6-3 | CASRSPTRSSYNSPLHF | TGTGCCAGCAGGAGCCCGACGAGGAGCTCCTATAATTCACCCCTCCACTTT
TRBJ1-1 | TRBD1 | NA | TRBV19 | CASNTAPGTASRNTEAFF | TGTGCCAGTAACACCGCTCCCGGGACAGCGAGCCGAAACACTGAAGCTTTCTTT
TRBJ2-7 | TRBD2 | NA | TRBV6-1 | CASSEGLAGNYEQYF | TGTGCCAGCAGTGAAGGACTAGCGGGGAACTACGAGCAGTACTTC
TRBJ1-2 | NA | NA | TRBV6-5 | CASSYQGPYGYTF | TGTGCCAGCAGTTACCAGGGGCCGTATGGCTACACCTTC
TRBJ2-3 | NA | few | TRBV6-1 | CASSRIGVADTQYF | TGTGCCAGCAGCCGTATTGGGGTTGCAGATACGCAGTATTTT
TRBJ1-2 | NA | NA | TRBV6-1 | CASSSGSYGYTF | TGTGCCAGCAGCTCCGGGAGCTATGGCTACACCTTC
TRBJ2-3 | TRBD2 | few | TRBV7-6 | CASSLVVTSGTDTQYF | TGTGCCAGCAGCTTAGTAGTGACTAGCGGCACAGATACGCAGTATTTT
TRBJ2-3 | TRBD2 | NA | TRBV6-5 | CASSYGALADTDTQYF | TGTGCCAGCAGTTACGGGGCACTAGCGGACACAGATACGCAGTATTTT
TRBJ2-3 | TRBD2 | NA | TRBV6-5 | CASGLLAGVSDTQYF | TGTGCCAGCGGATTACTAGCGGGAGTATCAGATACGCAGTATTTT
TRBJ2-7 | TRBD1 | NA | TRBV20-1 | CSAGHRDRAYEQYF | TGCAGTGCCGGCCACCGGGACAGGGCCTACGAGCAGTACTTC
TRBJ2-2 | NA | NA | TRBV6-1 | CASSLRGTGELFF | TGTGCCAGCAGTCTACGGGGGACCGGGGAGCTGTTTTTT
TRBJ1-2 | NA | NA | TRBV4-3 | CASSQPGPGGGDGYTF | TGCGCCAGCAGCCAACCAGGACCCGGTGGGGGCGATGGCTACACCTTC
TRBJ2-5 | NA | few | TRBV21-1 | CASGRGGFGGYQETQYF | TGTGCCAGCGGTAGAGGTGGGTTTGGGGGGTACCAAGAGACCCAGTACTTC
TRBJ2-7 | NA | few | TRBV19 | CASNTGRLPYEQYF | TGTGCCAGTAATACGGGACGCTTACCCTACGAGCAGTACTTC
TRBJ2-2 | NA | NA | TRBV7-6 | CASSHYPRRNTGELFF | TGTGCCAGCAGCCACTATCCCAGGAGGAACACCGGGGAGCTGTTTTTT
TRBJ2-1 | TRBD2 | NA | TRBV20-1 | CSARFTSGRSYNEQFF | TGCAGTGCTAGGTTCACTAGCGGGAGGTCCTACAATGAGCAGTTCTTC
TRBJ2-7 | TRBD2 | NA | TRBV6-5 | CASSFSSGLAGGNYEQYF | TGTGCCAGCAGTTTCAGTTCGGGACTAGCGGGAGGGAACTACGAGCAGTACTTC
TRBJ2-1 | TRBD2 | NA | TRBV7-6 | CASSPNPGAGEGYNEQFF | TGTGCCAGCAGCCCCAACCCCGGTGCGGGAGAGGGATACAATGAGCAGTTCTTC
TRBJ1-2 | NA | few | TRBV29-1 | CSVAGQRGTNYGYTF | TGCAGCGTTGCGGGCCAAAGGGGAACTAACTATGGCTACACCTTC
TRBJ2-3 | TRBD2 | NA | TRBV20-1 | CSARASPGLALSDTQYF | TGCAGTGCTAGGGCTTCACCGGGACTAGCTTTGTCAGATACGCAGTATTTT
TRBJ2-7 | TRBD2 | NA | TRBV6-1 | CASSPGLAGGREQYF | TGTGCCAGCAGTCCGGGACTAGCGGGAGGTCGCGAGCAGTACTTC
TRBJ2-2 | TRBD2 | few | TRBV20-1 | CSALRREGDGGELFF | TGCAGTGCCCTGCGGCGGGAGGGTGATGGCGGGGAGCTGTTTTTT
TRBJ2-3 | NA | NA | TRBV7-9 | CASSRGGKDTDTQYF | TGTGCCAGCAGCCGTGGGGGGAAGGACACAGATACGCAGTATTTT
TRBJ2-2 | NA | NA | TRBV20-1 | CSARGTQTYTGELFF | TGCAGTGCTAGGGGGACCCAGACGTACACCGGGGAGCTGTTTTTT
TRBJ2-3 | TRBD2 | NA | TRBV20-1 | CSAPSAGGITDTQYF | TGCAGTGCCCCGTCAGCGGGAGGAATAACAGATACGCAGTATTTT
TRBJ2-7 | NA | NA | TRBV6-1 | CASTSEVSYEQYF | TGTGCCAGCACCTCGGAGGTTTCCTACGAGCAGTACTTC
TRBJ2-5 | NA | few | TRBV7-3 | CASSVDGLETQYF | TGTGCCAGCAGCGTAGACGGTTTGGAGACCCAGTACTTC
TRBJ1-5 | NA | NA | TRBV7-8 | CASSLAGQVSQPQHF | TGTGCCAGCAGCTTAGCGGGGCAGGTGAGTCAGCCCCAGCATTTT